The 17 T cell receptor beta chains reported below all come from one sample, sequenced in a study of T cells after yellow fever vaccination. Via MiXCR, TCRdb re-called the 5' RACE reads, giving one row per CDR3 protein. This table has under 300,000 distinct CDR3 sequences, less than 8.5% appearing once. Sequenced material: CD4+ T cells sorted from PBMCs, taken 15 days after the yellow fever booster vaccination. The receptors here all came from a young man who received the YFV17D yellow fever vaccine.

This clonotype has ten or more counts. This sequence joins TRBV7-6 and TRBJ2-5; D is ambiguous. Germline V CDR1 and CDR2: SGHVS, FNYEAQ. Trimming took off 4 bases at V and 1 base at J, with 13 bases between the two ends. The CDR3 is made up of 15 amino acids. The CDR3 coding sequence is TGTGCCAGCAGCTACACGGGCCACCTCCAAGAGACCCAGTACTTC. This gives the protein CASSYTGHLQETQYF.

A remark on this clonotype: The junction does not match germline at one end; this may be a read error. This chain joins TRBV5-6 and TRBJ2-3; perhaps TRBD2 as D (5 bases). The length of the CDR3 is 13 residues. The germline CDR1 and CDR2 sequences are SGHDT and YYEEEE. The CDR3 nucleotides are TGTGCCATCAGCCCCGGGATAGCAGATACGCAGTATTTT. Protein sequence: CAISPGIADTQYF.

This clonotype has just a few counts. This chain connects TRBV10-3 to TRBJ2-1, with 8 bases lining up with TRBD2. The CDR3 consists of 15 residues. Germline V gene lookup returns CDR1 ENHRY and CDR2 SYGVKD. With 2 bases clipped from V and 0 bases from J, the junction kept 0 bases outside the gene matches. The CDR3 region has the DNA TGTGCCATCAGTGAGACTAGCGGCTCCTACAATGAGCAGTTCTTC. As protein: CAISETSGSYNEQFF.

This clonotype has a handful of counts. CDR3 loop: CASSLDYAGGNTGELFF. For the CDR3, the DNA is TGTGCCAGCAGCTTAGATTACGCGGGGGGGAACACCGGGGAGCTGTTTTTT. This rearrangement joins TRBV11-2 to TRBJ2-2; 8 bases are a match to TRBD2. Germline V CDR1 and CDR2: SGHAT, FQNNGV. V was clipped by 0 bases and J by 1 base; unmatched bases: 4. CDR3 length: 17 amino acids.

This clonotype showed up just a few times. This CDR3 reads CASSSSGTGREKLFF. CDR3 DNA: TGCGCCAGCAGCTCGTCCGGGACAGGGCGCGAAAAACTGTTTTTT. This chain joins TRBV5-1 and TRBJ1-4, with TRBD1 identical over 9 bases. With 3 bases clipped from V and 8 bases from J, the junction kept 8 bases outside the gene matches. The CDR3 runs to 15 residues. The V gene's germline CDR1 is SGHRS and CDR2 YFSETQ.

This clonotype appeared many times. The chain couples TRBV7-9 to TRBJ2-3, with TRBD1 matching 8 bases. CDR1 is SEHNR and CDR2 is FQNEAQ in the germline V gene (reference sequence). Trimming took 10 bases from V and 6 from J; bases not matched to a gene: 15. CDR3 length: 15 amino acids. The CDR3 spells CANSRQGSEFDTQYF. In DNA, the CDR3 is TGTGCCAACTCTAGACAGGGGAGTGAGTTCGATACGCAGTATTTT. The entire variable domain, with the rest obtained from reference TRBV7-9 and TRBJ2-3, is as follows: DTGVSQNPRHKITKRGQNVTFRCDPISEHNRLYWYRQTLGQGPEFLTYFQNEAQLEKSRLLSDRFSAERPKGSFSTLEIQRTEQGDSAMYLCANSRQGSEFDTQYFGPGTRLTVL.

This clonotype occurred a few times. V and J are TRBV20-1 and TRBJ1-1; 7 bases line up with TRBD1. Trimming took 0 bases from V and 2 from J; bases not matched to a gene: 6. Germline V gene lookup returns CDR1 DFQATT and CDR2 SNEGSKA (reference sequence). This CDR3 comprises 15 residues. The CDR3 is CSARDFRGSNTEAFF. CDR3 sequence (DNA): TGCAGTGCTAGAGATTTCAGGGGGTCTAACACTGAAGCTTTCTTT.

The chain combines TRBV20-1 with TRBJ1-3; maybe TRBD1 (5 bases). The V gene lost 1 base and the J gene lost 5 bases, with 12 bases spanning the gap. This CDR3 comprises 14 residues. CDR1 and CDR2 (germline): DFQATT, SNEGSKA (reference sequence). CDR3 sequence reads: CSARVSGGRNTIYF. The CDR3 bases are TGCAGTGCTAGAGTGTCCGGGGGGAGAAACACCATATATTTT.

The chain carries TRBV7-2 and TRBJ2-7; 9 nucleotides align to TRBD1. Germline V gene sequence: CDR1 SGHTA, CDR2 FQGNSA. The CDR3 consists of 16 residues. V trimming: 4 bases; J trimming: 1 base; junction bases outside the gene matches: 8. In DNA, the CDR3 is TGTGCCAGCAGCTCGACCGGGACAGGGACGTCCTACGAGCAGTACTTC. This encodes CASSSTGTGTSYEQYF.

The chain joins TRBV29-1 to TRBJ2-1, with D possibly matching TRBD1 (6 bases). CDR3 length equals 14 residues. The germline CDR1 and CDR2 sequences are SQVTM and ANQGSEA. V dropped 3 bases and J dropped 2 bases, with 11 bases sitting between them. CDR3 sequence reads: CSVDSQGTYNEQFF. The CDR3, as DNA: TGCAGCGTTGACTCGCAGGGGACCTACAATGAGCAGTTCTTC.

This clonotype was seen a handful of times. This chain connects TRBV7-2 to TRBJ2-7, with D perhaps being TRBD1 or TRBD2 (5 bases each). V lost 3 bases and J 0 bases, leaving 15 bases between the germline ends. The germline gives CDR1 SGHTA, CDR2 FQGNSA. The CDR3 is made up of 16 amino acids. The chain's CDR3 is CASSLVGGEGSYEQYF. CDR3 in DNA: TGTGCCAGCAGCTTGGTTGGGGGAGAGGGCTCCTACGAGCAGTACTTC.

This clonotype was recorded many times. J is TRBJ2-7 and V is TRBV12-3 or TRBV12-4; 9 bases are a match to TRBD2. There are 15 residues in the CDR3. V was pared by 6 bases and J by 1 base, with 7 bases of the junction left unmatched. The CDR3, as DNA: TGTGCCAGCAGGCGCAGTAGCGGGAGTTCCTACGAGCAGTACTTC. It encodes CASRRSSGSSYEQYF.

V is TRBV20-1 and J is TRBJ2-7, with 7 bases that match TRBD1. V shed 3 bases, J shed 2 bases, and the junction held 10 bases outside the gene matches. The CDR3 has 15 amino acids. Germline assignment: CDR1 DFQATT and CDR2 SNEGSKA (reference sequence). CDR3 region: CSASDSTGVAYEQYF. The DNA of the CDR3 is TGCAGTGCTAGTGACTCTACAGGGGTTGCCTACGAGCAGTACTTC.

CDR3 DNA sequence: TGTGCCAGCGGGGGGGGGCTCCTCTCTGGAAACACCATATATTTT. Its protein is CASGGGLLSGNTIYF. J is TRBJ1-3 and V is TRBV6-1, with TRBD1 as a possible D gene (6 bases). CDR1 is MNHNS, CDR2 SASEGT, per germline. This CDR3 is 15 amino acids long. The V end lost 8 bases, the J end lost 0 bases, and 14 bases lay between the germline ends.

The V gene is TRBV27, the J gene TRBJ2-1; TRBD2 aligns across 9 bases. V lost 6 bases, J lost 9 bases, and 12 bases stayed unmatched. The CDR3 totals 15 residues. Germline assignment: CDR1 MNHEY and CDR2 SMNVEV (reference sequence). CDR3 nucleotides: TGTGCCAGCAGGGTCCGACTAGCGGATAGCGGTGAGCAGTTCTTC. Protein product: CASRVRLADSGEQFF.

This clonotype was observed a handful of times. The chain is built from TRBV5-1 and TRBJ2-1, with TRBD2 matching over 9 bases. With V trimmed by 4 bases and J by 7 bases, 15 bases remained unmatched. Germline V gene data show CDR1 as SGHRS and CDR2 as YFSETQ. CDR3 size: 17 residues. CDR3: CASSKGPSGTAINEQFF. CDR3 DNA: TGCGCCAGCAGCAAGGGGCCTAGCGGGACAGCCATAAATGAGCAGTTCTTC.

For this clonotype: A much larger clonotype is one base distant, so this may be a read error. The rearrangement uses TRBV29-1 and TRBJ2-1; 10 bases map to TRBD2. V shed 3 bases, J shed 1 base, and the junction held 3 bases outside the gene matches. The CDR3 runs 15 residues. Germline V lookup: CDR1 SQVTM, CDR2 ANQGSEA. CDR3 in amino acids: CSVEGLAISYNEQFF. CDR3 DNA sequence: TGCAGCGTTGAGGGACTAGCGATATCCTACAATGAGCAGTTCTTC.